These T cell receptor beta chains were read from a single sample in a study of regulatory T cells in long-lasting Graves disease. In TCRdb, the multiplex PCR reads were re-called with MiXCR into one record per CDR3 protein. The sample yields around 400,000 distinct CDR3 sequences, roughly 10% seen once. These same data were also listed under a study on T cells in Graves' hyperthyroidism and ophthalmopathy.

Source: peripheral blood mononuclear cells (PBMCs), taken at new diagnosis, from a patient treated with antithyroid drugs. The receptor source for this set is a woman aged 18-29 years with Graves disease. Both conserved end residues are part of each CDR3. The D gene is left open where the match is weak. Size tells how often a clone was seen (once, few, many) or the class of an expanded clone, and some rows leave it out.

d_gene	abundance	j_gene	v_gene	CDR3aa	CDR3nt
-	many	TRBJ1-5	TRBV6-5	CASSFFRRPGEPQHF	TGTGCCAGCAGTTTTTTCAGGCGCCCCGGCGAACCCCAGCATTTT
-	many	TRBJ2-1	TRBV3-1	CASSHSVYEQFF	TGTGCCAGCAGCCATTCCGTCTATGAGCAGTTCTTC
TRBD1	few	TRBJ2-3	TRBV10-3	CAISEWGDRGEYDTQYF	TGTGCCATCAGTGAATGGGGGGACAGGGGTGAATACGATACGCAGTATTTT
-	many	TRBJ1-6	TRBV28	CASRRYNSPLHF	TGTGCCAGCAGACGGTATAATTCACCCCTCCACTTT
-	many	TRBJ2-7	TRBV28	CASSLFRLAGEQYF	TGTGCCAGCAGTTTATTTCGGCTAGCAGGGGAGCAGTACTTC
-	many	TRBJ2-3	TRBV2	CASTTGTQKTDTQYF	TGTGCCAGCACAACCGGGACCCAAAAAACAGATACGCAGTATTTT
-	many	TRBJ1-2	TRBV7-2	CASSLASNYGYTF	TGTGCCAGCAGCTTAGCTTCTAACTATGGCTACACCTTC
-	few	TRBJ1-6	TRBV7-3	CASGLESYNSPLHF	TGTGCCAGCGGCCTCGAGTCCTATAATTCACCCCTCCACTTT
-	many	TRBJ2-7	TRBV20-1	CSARDFIQPEQYF	TGCAGTGCTAGAGACTTTATTCAACCAGAGCAGTACTTC
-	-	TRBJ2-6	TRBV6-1	CASAAHPWTYTSGANVLTF	TGTGCCAGCGCCGCCCACCCGTGGACGTACACCTCTGGGGCCAACGTCCTGACTTTC
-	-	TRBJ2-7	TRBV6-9	CASSYWGEQCF	TGTGCCAGCAGTTATTGGGGCGAGCAGTGCTTC
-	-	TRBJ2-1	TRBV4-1	CASSHLGRGQSNEQFF	TGCGCCAGCAGCCACCTCGGGCGGGGCCAGTCCAATGAGCAGTTCTTC
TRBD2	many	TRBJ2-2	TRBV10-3	CAIRGGLAGSTGELFF	TGTGCCATCAGGGGGGGACTAGCGGGATCCACCGGGGAGCTGTTTTTT
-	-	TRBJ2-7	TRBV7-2	CASSRTGTLEGTNEQYF	TGTGCCAGCAGTCGGACAGGAACTTTGGAAGGGACTAACGAGCAGTACTTC
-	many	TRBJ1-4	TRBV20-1	CSARRPPGEKLFF	TGCAGTGCTAGAAGGCCGCCGGGGGAAAAACTGTTTTTT
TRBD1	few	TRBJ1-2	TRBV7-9	CASSLETGVDGYTF	TGTGCCAGCAGCTTAGAGACAGGGGTTGATGGCTACACCTTC
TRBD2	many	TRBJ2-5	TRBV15	CATSNIAGETQYF	TGTGCCACCAGCAATATAGCGGGAGAGACCCAGTACTTC
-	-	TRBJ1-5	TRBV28	CASSQLGVVVSFDQPQHF	TGTGCCAGCAGTCAACTGGGGGTGGTGGTCAGTTTTGATCAGCCCCAGCATTTT
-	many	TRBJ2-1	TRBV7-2	CASSLRRKEPNEQFF	TGTGCCAGCAGCTTACGGCGAAAGGAGCCCAATGAGCAGTTCTTC
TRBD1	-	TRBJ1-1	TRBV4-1	CASSQDWPRYWGRDRAEVTEAFF	TGCGCCAGCAGCCAAGATTGGCCCCGATATTGGGGTCGGGACAGGGCTGAAGTGACTGAAGCTTTCTTT
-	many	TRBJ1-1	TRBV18	CASLMTGNTEAFF	TGTGCCAGTTTGATGACTGGGAACACTGAAGCTTTCTTT
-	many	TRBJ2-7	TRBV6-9	CASSYGPPVPYEQYF	TGTGCCAGCAGTTACGGGCCTCCGGTACCCTACGAGCAGTACTTC
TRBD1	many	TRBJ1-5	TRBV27	CASSFSGQGGYQHF	TGTGCCAGCAGTTTCTCGGGACAGGGAGGTTACCAGCATTTT
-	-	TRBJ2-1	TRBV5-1	CASSLGSVYNEQFF	TGCGCCAGCAGCTTAGGTTCAGTTTACAATGAGCAGTTCTTC
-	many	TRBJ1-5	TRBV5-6	CASSSTINRDYQPQHF	TGTGCCAGCAGCAGCACGATTAACAGGGACTATCAGCCCCAGCATTTT
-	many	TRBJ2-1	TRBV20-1	CSARRSRVRVGEQFF	TGCAGTGCTAGACGGTCCAGGGTGCGAGTAGGTGAGCAGTTCTTC
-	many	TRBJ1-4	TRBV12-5	CASGLVGEKLFF	TGTGCTAGTGGTTTAGTCGGTGAAAAACTGTTTTTT
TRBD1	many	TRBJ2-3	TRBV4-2	CASSPLSGQGGQYF	TGTGCCAGCAGCCCGCTCTCGGGACAGGGGGGACAGTATTTT
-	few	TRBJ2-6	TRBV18	CASSPTFVGNSGANVLTF	TGTGCCAGCTCCCCAACTTTTGTGGGGAACTCTGGGGCCAACGTCCTGACTTTC
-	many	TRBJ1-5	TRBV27	CASRRGNQPQHF	TGTGCCTCCAGGAGGGGCAATCAGCCCCAGCATTTT
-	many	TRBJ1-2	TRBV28	CASSPYQDRPEGIYGYTF	TGTGCCAGCAGTCCCTACCAGGATCGACCAGAGGGAATCTATGGCTACACCTTC
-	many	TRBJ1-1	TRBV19	CASSAQGVFVAEAFF	TGTGCCAGTAGTGCACAGGGAGTGTTCGTCGCTGAAGCTTTCTTT
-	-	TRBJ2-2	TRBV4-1	CASSPFGTGELFF	TGCGCCAGCAGCCCTTTTGGCACCGGGGAGCTGTTTTTT
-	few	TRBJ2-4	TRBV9	CASSALLAVAKNIQYF	TGTGCCAGCAGCGCACTCTTAGCGGTAGCCAAAAACATTCAGTACTTC
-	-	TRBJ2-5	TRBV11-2	CASSLNPGWGETQYF	TGTGCCAGCAGCTTAAATCCGGGTTGGGGAGAGACCCAGTACTTC
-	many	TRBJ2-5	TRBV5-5	CASSLFESGRETQYF	TGTGCCAGCAGCTTGTTCGAGTCGGGGAGAGAGACCCAGTACTTC
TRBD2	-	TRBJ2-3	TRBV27	CASSLFPGGADTQYF	TGTGCCAGCAGTTTGTTCCCGGGGGGTGCAGATACGCAGTATTTT
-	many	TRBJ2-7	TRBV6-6	CASSYSRGYEQYF	TGTGCCAGCAGTTACTCGAGGGGCTACGAGCAGTACTTC
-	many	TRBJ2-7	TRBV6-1	CASRTPIREQYF	TGTGCCAGCAGGACCCCAATACGCGAGCAGTACTTC
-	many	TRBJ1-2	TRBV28	CASSFPEDWADLYGYTF	TGTGCCAGCAGTTTCCCTGAGGACTGGGCAGATCTATATGGCTACACCTTC
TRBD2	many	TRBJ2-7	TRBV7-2	CASSPSGSLSYEQYF	TGTGCCAGCAGCCCTAGCGGGAGCCTCTCCTACGAGCAGTACTTC
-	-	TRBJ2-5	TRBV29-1	CSAPGTPRGTQYF	TGCAGCGCCCCCGGGACTCCAAGGGGGACCCAGTACTTC
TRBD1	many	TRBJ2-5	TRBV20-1	CSARGPGGQETQYF	TGCAGTGCCAGGGGTCCAGGGGGCCAAGAGACCCAGTACTTC
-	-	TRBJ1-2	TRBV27	CASSLGAGRPPSYGYTF	TGTGCCAGCAGCCTGGGAGCAGGGAGGCCTCCCAGCTATGGCTACACCTTC
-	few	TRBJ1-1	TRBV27	CASSPQVWTANTEAFF	TGTGCCAGCAGTCCTCAAGTATGGACAGCGAACACTGAAGCTTTCTTT
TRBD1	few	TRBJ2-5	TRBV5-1	CASSTGQGPGETQYF	TGCGCCAGCAGCACTGGACAGGGACCCGGGGAGACCCAGTACTTC
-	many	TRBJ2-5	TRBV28	CASTKIDRFQETQYF	TGTGCCAGCACCAAAATCGACAGGTTCCAAGAGACCCAGTACTTC
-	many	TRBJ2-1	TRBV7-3	CASSLTGSGSLGEQFF	TGTGCCAGCAGCTTAACTGGGTCGGGGAGTCTGGGTGAGCAGTTCTTC
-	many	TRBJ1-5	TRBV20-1	CSATAAVVGNQPQHF	TGCAGCGCGACCGCCGCCGTGGTGGGAAATCAGCCCCAGCATTTT
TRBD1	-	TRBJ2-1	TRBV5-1	CASSGGQEHRGGEQFF	TGCGCCAGCAGCGGGGGACAGGAGCACCGAGGGGGTGAGCAGTTCTTC
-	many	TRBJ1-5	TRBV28	CASSGMIGVQPQHF	TGTGCCAGCAGTGGAATGATCGGAGTTCAGCCCCAGCATTTT
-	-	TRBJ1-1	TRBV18	CASSPWGRGSMNTEAFF	TGTGCCAGCTCACCCTGGGGCAGGGGAAGCATGAACACTGAAGCTTTCTTT
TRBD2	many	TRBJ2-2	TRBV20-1	CSARDGLAGVGGELFF	TGCAGTGCTAGAGACGGACTAGCGGGAGTCGGCGGGGAGCTGTTTTTT
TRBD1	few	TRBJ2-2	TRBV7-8	CASRTIRGRPNTGELFF	TGTGCCAGCAGAACTATAAGGGGGCGCCCCAACACCGGGGAGCTGTTTTTT
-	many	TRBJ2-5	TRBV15	CATSRGDSQETQYF	TGTGCCACCAGCAGAGGAGATTCACAAGAGACCCAGTACTTC
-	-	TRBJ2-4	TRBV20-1	CSARYHRDNAKNIQYF	TGCAGTGCTCGCTACCACCGGGACAACGCCAAAAACATTCAGTACTTC
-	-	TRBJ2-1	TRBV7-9	CASTGQYNEQFF	TGTGCCAGCACAGGGCAGTACAATGAGCAGTTCTTC